The 4 T cell receptor beta chains presented below share a single source sample, sequenced in a study of T cell repertoires in cytomegalovirus infection (dated by TCRdb to between 2018 and 2021). This specimen's treatment or condition label, per the study, means: in vitro stimulation with specific CMV peptide epitopes to enrich CMV-specific T cells. TCRdb lists the instrument as Illumina HiSeq 1500. The public reads were reprocessed in TCRdb via fastp at Q25 and MiXCR, keeping in-frame beta chains. Rows with one shared CDR3 protein collapse into an entry with the most common genes and DNA. For this sample there are 50,000 or so distinct CDR3 sequences; around 18% appear just once. The leading ten clones occupy roughly 50% of the sample. The antigens of these receptors remain unknown. The source material was CD8+ T cells from cultured PBMCs, sampled from culture after CMV antigen stimulation. The receptors come from a human donor in good health (CMV status not recorded). Some clones in this sample may be carry-over from other donors' samples.

This rearrangement joins TRBV7-2 to TRBJ1-3; 9 nucleotides match TRBD1. Germline loops: CDR1 SGHTA, CDR2 FQGNSA. With 5 bases clipped from V and 8 bases from J, the junction kept 7 bases outside the gene matches. CDR3 length: 14 residues. The CDR3 loop reads CASSADRGFYTIYF. Written as DNA, the CDR3 is TGTGCCAGCAGCGCAGACAGGGGGTTTTACACCATATATTTT. Full variable domain (outside the CDR3, taken from reference TRBV7-2 and TRBJ1-3): GAGVSQSPSNKVTEKGKDVELRCDPISGHTALYWYRQSLGQGLEFLIYFQGNSAPDKSGLPSDRFSAERTGGSVSTLTIQRTQQEDSAVYLCASSADRGFYTIYFGEGSWLTVV.

V is TRBV29-1 and J is TRBJ2-7; D is undetermined. Germline loops: CDR1 SQVTM, CDR2 ANQGSEA. V was shortened by 1 base and J by 1 base, with 8 bases between the two germline ends. This CDR3 has 13 residues. CDR3 sequence: CSVEGVGSYEQYF. The CDR3 nucleotides read TGCAGCGTTGAAGGGGTGGGATCCTACGAGCAGTACTTC.

The CDR3 is CAWRDRADTQYF. CDR3 nucleotide sequence: TGTGCCTGGAGGGACCGAGCGGATACGCAGTATTTT. V and J are TRBV30 and TRBJ2-3; D gene ambiguous. The CDR3 is made up of 12 amino acids. V dropped 3 bases and J dropped 6 bases, with 10 bases sitting between them. From germline, CDR1 is GTSNPN and CDR2 SVGIG (reference sequence).

This clonotype has more than one count but fewer than ten. The chain links TRBV28 to TRBJ1-4; TRBD1 is a possible D gene (5 bases). The CDR3 covers 16 residues. The V end lost 3 bases, the J end lost 6 bases, and 17 bases lay between the germline ends. Germline-derived CDR1 and CDR2 are MDHEN and SYDVKM. The DNA for the CDR3 is TGTGCCAGCAGTTTTCGCTTTGGGGGGAATTATGAAAAACTGTTTTTT. Protein product: CASSFRFGGNYEKLFF.